This TCR beta chain was retrieved from a study of tumor T cells in aggressive B-cell lymphoma. Repertoires were generated with immunoSEQ multiplex PCR, while TCRdb's copy carries only in-frame clones and drops some. This table holds 6,000 or so clones, less than 85% found once. This CDR3 spans 12 amino acids. Germline V gene data show CDR1 as ENHRY and CDR2 as SYGVKD. Unmatched junction bases numbered 4, after V lost 10 bases and J lost 2 bases. Sequenced input: tumor tissue. This clonotype was sampled from an adult with diffuse large B cell lymphoma. The V and J genes are TRBV10-3 and TRBJ2-5; 7 bases map to TRBD1. In DNA, the CDR3 is TGTGCCACCGGACAGGTGCAAGAGACCCAGTACTTC. The encoded protein is CATGQVQETQYF.